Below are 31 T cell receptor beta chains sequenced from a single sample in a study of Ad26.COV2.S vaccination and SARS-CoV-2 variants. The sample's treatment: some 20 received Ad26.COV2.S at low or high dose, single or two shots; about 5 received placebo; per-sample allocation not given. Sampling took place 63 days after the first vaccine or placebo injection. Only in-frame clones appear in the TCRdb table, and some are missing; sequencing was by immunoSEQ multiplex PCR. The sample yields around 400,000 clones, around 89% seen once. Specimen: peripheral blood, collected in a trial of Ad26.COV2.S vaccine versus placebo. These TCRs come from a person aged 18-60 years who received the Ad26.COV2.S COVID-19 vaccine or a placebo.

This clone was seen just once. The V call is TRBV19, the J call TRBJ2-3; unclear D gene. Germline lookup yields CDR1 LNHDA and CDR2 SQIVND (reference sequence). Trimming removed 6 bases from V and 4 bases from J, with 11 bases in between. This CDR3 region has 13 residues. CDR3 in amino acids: CASRHGIADTQYF. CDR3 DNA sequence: TGTGCCAGTAGGCATGGGATTGCAGATACGCAGTATTTT.

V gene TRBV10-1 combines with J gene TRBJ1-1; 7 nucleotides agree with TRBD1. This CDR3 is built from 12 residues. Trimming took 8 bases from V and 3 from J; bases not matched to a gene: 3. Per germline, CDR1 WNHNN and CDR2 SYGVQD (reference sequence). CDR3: CASPDRDTEAFF. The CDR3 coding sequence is TGCGCCAGCCCCGACAGGGACACTGAAGCTTTCTTT.

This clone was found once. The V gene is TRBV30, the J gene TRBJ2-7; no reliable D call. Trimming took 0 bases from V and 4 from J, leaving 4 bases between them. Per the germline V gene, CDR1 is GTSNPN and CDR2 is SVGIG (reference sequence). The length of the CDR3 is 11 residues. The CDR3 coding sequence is TGTGCCTGGAGTGTAGGGTACGAGCAGTACTTC. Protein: CAWSVGYEQYF.

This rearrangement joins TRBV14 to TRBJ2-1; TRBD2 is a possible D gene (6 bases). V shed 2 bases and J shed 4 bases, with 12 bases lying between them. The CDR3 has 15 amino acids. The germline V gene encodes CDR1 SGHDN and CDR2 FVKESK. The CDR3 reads CASSQRSSGYNEQFF. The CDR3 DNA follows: TGTGCCAGCAGCCAACGTTCCAGCGGGTACAATGAGCAGTTCTTC.

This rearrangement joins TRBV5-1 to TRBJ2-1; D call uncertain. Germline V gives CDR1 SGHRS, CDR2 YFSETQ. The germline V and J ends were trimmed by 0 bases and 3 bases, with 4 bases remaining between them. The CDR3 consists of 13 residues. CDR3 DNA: TGCGCCAGCAGCTTGGAGCACTACAATGAGCAGTTCTTC. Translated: CASSLEHYNEQFF.

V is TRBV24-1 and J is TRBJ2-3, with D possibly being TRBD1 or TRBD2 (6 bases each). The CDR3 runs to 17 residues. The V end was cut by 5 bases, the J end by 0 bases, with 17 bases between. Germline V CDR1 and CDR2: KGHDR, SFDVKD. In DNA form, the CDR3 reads TGTGCCACCAGTGCCCTAAAAGGGGGGATTAGCACAGATACGCAGTATTTT. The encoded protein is CATSALKGGISTDTQYF.

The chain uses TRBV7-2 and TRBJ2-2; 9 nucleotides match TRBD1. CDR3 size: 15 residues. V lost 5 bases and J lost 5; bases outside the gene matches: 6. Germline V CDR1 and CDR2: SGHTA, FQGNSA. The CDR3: CASSLTGGGTGELFF. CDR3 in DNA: TGTGCCAGCAGCCTTACAGGGGGCGGGACCGGGGAGCTGTTTTTT.

The CDR3 loop reads CATSSGSISGELFF. DNA for the CDR3: TGTGCCACCAGCTCCGGGAGTATTTCTGGGGAGCTGTTTTTT. The chain combines TRBV24-1 with TRBJ2-2; possibly TRBD2 for D (6 bases). The germline CDR1 and CDR2 sequences are KGHDR and SFDVKD. This CDR3 comprises 14 residues. V was shortened by 7 bases and J by 8 bases, with 16 bases between the two germline ends.

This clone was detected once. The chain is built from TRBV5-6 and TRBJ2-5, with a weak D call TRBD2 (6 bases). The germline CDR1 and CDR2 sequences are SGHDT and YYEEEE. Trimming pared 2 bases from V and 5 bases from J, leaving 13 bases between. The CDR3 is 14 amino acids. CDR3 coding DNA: TGTGCCAGCAGCTTTCGGACGAGCGGGGAGACCCAGTACTTC. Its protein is CASSFRTSGETQYF.

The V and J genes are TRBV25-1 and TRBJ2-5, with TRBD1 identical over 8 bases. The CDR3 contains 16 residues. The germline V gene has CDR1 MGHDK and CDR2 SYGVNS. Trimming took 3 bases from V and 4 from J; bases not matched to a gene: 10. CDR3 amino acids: CASSDGQGERGETQYF. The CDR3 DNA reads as TGTGCCAGCAGTGACGGACAGGGAGAGAGGGGAGAGACCCAGTACTTC.

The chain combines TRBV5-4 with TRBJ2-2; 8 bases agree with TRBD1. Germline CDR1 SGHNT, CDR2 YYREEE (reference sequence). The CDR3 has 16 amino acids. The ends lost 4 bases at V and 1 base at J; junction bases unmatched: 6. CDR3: CASSRTGSGNTGELFF. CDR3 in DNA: TGTGCCAGCAGCCGGACAGGGTCCGGGAACACCGGGGAGCTGTTTTTT.

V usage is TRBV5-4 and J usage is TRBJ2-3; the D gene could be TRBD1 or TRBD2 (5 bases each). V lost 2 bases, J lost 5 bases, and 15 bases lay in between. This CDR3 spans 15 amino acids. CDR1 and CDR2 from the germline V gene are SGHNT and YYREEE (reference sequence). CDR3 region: CASSFEGSRRDTQYF. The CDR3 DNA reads TGTGCCAGCAGCTTCGAGGGGAGTAGGAGAGATACGCAGTATTTT.

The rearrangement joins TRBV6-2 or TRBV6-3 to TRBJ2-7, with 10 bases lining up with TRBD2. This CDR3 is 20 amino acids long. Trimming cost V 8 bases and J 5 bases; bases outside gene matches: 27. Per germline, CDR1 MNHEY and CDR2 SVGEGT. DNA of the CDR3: TGTGCCAGCGGCCTAGGACTAGCGGAAAGAAGAATCCATGATGTGGACGAGCAGTACTTC. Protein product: CASGLGLAERRIHDVDEQYF.

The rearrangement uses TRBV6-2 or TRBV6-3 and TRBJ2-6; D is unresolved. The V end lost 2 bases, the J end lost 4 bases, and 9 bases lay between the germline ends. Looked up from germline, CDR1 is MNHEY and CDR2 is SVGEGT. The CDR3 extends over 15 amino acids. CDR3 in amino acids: CASSYDEGGANVLTF. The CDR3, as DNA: TGTGCCAGCAGTTACGATGAAGGCGGGGCCAACGTCCTGACTTTC.

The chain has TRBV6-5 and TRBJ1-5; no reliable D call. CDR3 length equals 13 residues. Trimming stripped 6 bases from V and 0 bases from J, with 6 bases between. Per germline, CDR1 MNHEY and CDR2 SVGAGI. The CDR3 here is CASSLGSNQPQHF. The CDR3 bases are TGTGCCAGCAGCCTGGGTAGCAATCAGCCCCAGCATTTT.

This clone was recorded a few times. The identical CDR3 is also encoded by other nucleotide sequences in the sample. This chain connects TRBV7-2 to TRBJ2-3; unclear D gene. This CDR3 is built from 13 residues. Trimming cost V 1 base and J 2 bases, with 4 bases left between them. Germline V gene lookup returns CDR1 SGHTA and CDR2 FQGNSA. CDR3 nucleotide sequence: TGTGCCAGCAGCTTAGGGGTCACAGATACGCAGTATTTT. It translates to CASSLGVTDTQYF.

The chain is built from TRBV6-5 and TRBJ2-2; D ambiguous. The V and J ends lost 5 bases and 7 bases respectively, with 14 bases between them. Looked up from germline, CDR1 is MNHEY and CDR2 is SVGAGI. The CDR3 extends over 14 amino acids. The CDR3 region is CASSTDYIYGELFF. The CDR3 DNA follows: TGTGCCAGCAGTACGGATTACATCTACGGGGAGCTGTTTTTT.

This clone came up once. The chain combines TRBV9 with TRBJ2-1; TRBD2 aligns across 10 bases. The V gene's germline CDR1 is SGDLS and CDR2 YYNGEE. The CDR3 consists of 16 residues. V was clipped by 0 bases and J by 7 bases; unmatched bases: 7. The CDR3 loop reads CASSVVGLAVINEQFF. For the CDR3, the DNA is TGTGCCAGCAGCGTAGTTGGACTAGCGGTTATAAATGAGCAGTTCTTC.

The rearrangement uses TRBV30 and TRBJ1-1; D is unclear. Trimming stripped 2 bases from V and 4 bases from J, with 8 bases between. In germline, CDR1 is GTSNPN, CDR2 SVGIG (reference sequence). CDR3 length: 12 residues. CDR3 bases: TGTGCCTGGAGTAGCGGGCGCACTGAAGCTTTCTTT. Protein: CAWSSGRTEAFF.

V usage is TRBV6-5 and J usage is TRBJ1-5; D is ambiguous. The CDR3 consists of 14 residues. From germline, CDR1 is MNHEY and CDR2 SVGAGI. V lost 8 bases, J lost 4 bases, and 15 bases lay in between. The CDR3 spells CASGLNPENQPQHF. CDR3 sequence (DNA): TGTGCCAGCGGCCTCAACCCCGAGAATCAGCCCCAGCATTTT.

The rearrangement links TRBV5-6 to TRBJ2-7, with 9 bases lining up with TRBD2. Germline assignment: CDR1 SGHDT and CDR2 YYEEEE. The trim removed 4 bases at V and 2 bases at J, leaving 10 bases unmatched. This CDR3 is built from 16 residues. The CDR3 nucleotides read TGTGCCAGCAGCCCTGACTCGCGCGGGAGGGCCTACGAGCAGTACTTC. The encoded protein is CASSPDSRGRAYEQYF.

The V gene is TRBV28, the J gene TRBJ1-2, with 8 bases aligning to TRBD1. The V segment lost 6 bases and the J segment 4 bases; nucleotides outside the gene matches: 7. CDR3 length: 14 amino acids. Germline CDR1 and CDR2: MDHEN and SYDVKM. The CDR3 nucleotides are TGTGCCAGCAGCACGGGACAGGCGCCCTATGGCTACACCTTC. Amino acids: CASSTGQAPYGYTF.

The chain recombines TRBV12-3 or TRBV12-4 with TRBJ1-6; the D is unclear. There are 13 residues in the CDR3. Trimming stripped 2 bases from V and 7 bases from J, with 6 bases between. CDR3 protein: CASSLSENSPLHF. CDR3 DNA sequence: TGTGCCAGCAGTTTAAGCGAGAATTCACCCCTCCACTTT.

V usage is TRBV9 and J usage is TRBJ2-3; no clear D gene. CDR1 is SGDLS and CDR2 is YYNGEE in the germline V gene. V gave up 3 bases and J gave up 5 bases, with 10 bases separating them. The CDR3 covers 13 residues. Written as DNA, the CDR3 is TGTGCCAGCAGCGCTGAGGCCGTAGATACGCAGTATTTT. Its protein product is CASSAEAVDTQYF.

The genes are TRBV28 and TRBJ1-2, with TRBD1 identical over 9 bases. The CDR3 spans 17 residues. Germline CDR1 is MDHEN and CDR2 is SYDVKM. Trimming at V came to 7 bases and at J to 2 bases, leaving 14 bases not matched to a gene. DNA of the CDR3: TGTGCCAGCAACCCTGCCTCCGGGACAGGGCCCAACTATGGCTACACCTTC. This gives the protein CASNPASGTGPNYGYTF.

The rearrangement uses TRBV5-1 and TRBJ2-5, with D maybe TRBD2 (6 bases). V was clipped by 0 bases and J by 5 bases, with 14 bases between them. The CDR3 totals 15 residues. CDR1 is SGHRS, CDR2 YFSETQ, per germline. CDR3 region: CASSLAASATETQYF. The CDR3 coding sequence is TGCGCCAGCAGCTTGGCAGCTAGCGCCACGGAGACCCAGTACTTC.

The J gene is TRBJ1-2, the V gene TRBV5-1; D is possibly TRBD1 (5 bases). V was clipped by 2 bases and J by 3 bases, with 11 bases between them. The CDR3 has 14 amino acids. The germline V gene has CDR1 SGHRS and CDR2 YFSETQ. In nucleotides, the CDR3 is TGCGCCAGCAGCTTATCAGGGATGGACTATGGCTACACCTTC. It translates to CASSLSGMDYGYTF.

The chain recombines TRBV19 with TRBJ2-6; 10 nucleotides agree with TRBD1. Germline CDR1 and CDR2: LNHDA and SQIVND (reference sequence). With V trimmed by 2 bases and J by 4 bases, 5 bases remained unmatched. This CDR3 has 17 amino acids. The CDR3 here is CASSISDRGAGANVLTF. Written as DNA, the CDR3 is TGTGCCAGTAGTATATCGGACAGGGGGGCCGGGGCCAACGTCCTGACTTTC. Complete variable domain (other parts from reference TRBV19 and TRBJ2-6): DGGITQSPKYLFRKEGQNVTLSCEQNLNHDAMYWYRQDPGQGLRLIYYSQIVNDFQKGDIAEGYSVSREKKESFPLTVTSAQKNPTAFYLCASSISDRGAGANVLTFGAGSRLTVL.

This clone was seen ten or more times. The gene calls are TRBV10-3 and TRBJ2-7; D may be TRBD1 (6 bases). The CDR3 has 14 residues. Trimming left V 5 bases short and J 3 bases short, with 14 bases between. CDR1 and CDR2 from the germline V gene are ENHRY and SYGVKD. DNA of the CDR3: TGTGCCATCAGTCCTATAGGGGGTGACTACGAGCAGTACTTC. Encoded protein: CAISPIGGDYEQYF.

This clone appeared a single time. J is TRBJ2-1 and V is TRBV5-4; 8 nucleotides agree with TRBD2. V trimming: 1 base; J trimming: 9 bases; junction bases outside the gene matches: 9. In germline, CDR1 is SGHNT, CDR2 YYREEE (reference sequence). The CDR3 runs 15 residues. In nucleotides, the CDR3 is TGTGCCAGCAGCTTGAAGTTAGCGGGAACGACTGAGCAGTTCTTC. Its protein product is CASSLKLAGTTEQFF.

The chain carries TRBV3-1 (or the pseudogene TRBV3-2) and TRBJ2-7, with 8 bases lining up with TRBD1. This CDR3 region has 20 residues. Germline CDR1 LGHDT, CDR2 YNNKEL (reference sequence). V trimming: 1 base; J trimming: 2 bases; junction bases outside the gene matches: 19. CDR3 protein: CASSQVNTPRKTGGPYEQYF. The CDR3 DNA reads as TGTGCCAGCAGCCAAGTAAATACCCCCCGGAAAACAGGGGGACCCTACGAGCAGTACTTC.